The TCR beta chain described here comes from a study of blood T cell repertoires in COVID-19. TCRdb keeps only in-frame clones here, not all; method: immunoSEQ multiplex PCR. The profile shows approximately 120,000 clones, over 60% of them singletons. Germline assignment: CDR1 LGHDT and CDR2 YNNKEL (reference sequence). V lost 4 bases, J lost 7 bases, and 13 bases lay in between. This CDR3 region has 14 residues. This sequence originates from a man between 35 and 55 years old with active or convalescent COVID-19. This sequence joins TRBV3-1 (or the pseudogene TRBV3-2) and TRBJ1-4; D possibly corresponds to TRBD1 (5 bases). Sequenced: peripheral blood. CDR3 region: CASSRQGDGEKLFF. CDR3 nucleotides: TGTGCCAGCAGCCGGCAGGGTGATGGTGAAAAACTGTTTTTT.